This record concerns one T cell receptor beta chain sequence. A mixed TRB-A/B primer pool amplified rearranged TRB by multiplex touch-down PCR. Using its own MiXCR run on the multiplex PCR reads, TCRdb lists one record per CDR3 protein. The sample contains approximately 13,000 distinct CDR3 sequences, over 25% of which appear only once. The V and J ends lost 4 bases and 10 bases respectively, with 17 bases between them. The CDR3 length is 14 residues. The V gene's germline CDR1 is SGHDT and CDR2 YYEEEE. Peripheral blood genomic DNA, not sorted cells or RNA, was the template. The data belong to a study of T cell repertoires in aging, cancer and after chemotherapy.

The sequenced sample was blood. The chain employs TRBV5-6 and TRBJ1-4, with D tentatively TRBD1 (6 bases). The sequence was collected from a human donor in good health. As DNA, the CDR3 is TGTGCCAGCAGCATACAGGGCGCCGGAGCAAAACTGTTTTTT. Translated: CASSIQGAGAKLFF.